This T cell receptor (beta chain) was identified in a study of identical twins. This clonotype was picked up many times. Its specificity is unknown. CDR1 SQVTM and CDR2 ANQGSEA come from the germline V gene. The CDR3 contains 14 residues. J lost 8 bases, V lost 1 base, and 6 bases had no gene match. Study results and caveats: Low generation-probability sequences were in excess among twin-shared out-of-frame alpha sequences.

Via MiXCR, TCRdb re-called the 5' RACE reads, giving one row per CDR3 protein. Among about 150,000 distinct CDR3 sequences listed, roughly 3.2% were seen once. This sequence was found in a man younger than 35 in good health. Input material: memory T cells sorted from blood. This sequence joins TRBV29-1 and TRBJ2-1, with TRBD1 identical over 9 bases. The CDR3 bases are TGCAGCGTTGAAGTTTGGGACAGGGTGCATGAGCAGTTCTTC. This gives the protein CSVEVWDRVHEQFF.